This is a list of T cell receptor beta chains from one sample in a study of blood T cell repertoires in COVID-19. The table came from immunoSEQ multiplex PCR; TCRdb's copy has only in-frame clones and leaves some out. The sample lists a few hundred thousand clones, around 87% occurring once. Sequences were obtained from peripheral blood. These receptors all come from a woman under 40 with COVID-19, enrolled during active disease. Each CDR3 is given with its conserved first and last residue. Fields, in order: CDR3 DNA, CDR3 protein, V gene, J gene, clone size, D gene. D genes are given only for firm matches. Clone sizes are given selectively: once, few, many, or a class where the clone is expanded.

CDR3 DNA: TGTGCCAGCAGCGTCGGACAGCGAGATACGCAGTATTTT
CDR3 protein: CASSVGQRDTQYF
V gene: TRBV7-2
J gene: TRBJ2-3
clone size: NA
D gene: NA

CDR3 DNA: TGCGCCAGCAGTGAAACAGGGGGCTCGTATCAGCCCCAGCATTTT
CDR3 protein: CASSETGGSYQPQHF
V gene: TRBV10-2
J gene: TRBJ1-5
clone size: few
D gene: TRBD1

CDR3 DNA: TGCGCCAGCAGCTTACAGGGTGCTGAAGCTTTCTTT
CDR3 protein: CASSLQGAEAFF
V gene: TRBV5-1
J gene: TRBJ1-1
clone size: NA
D gene: NA

CDR3 DNA: TGCGCCAGCAGCCAGACTAGCGGGAAGATTTTAGGAAATGAGCAGTTCTTC
CDR3 protein: CASSQTSGKILGNEQFF
V gene: TRBV4-3
J gene: TRBJ2-1
clone size: NA
D gene: TRBD2

CDR3 DNA: TGTGCCAGCAGTTCCCGAGGCCGTAGCGGGAGTTACACCGGGGAGCTGTTTTTT
CDR3 protein: CASSSRGRSGSYTGELFF
V gene: TRBV6-2/TRBV6-3
J gene: TRBJ2-2
clone size: NA
D gene: TRBD2

CDR3 DNA: TGTGCCAGCTCGTGGACAGGGGATTACAATGAGCAGTTCTTC
CDR3 protein: CASSWTGDYNEQFF
V gene: TRBV18
J gene: TRBJ2-1
clone size: once
D gene: TRBD1

CDR3 DNA: TGTGCCAGCAGTTACTCGGGTTTTCGGGGGTACGAGACCCAGTACTTC
CDR3 protein: CASSYSGFRGYETQYF
V gene: TRBV6-2/TRBV6-3
J gene: TRBJ2-5
clone size: NA
D gene: NA

CDR3 DNA: TGTGCCAGCACTCCTCCGGGTACCGGGGAGCTGTTTTTT
CDR3 protein: CASTPPGTGELFF
V gene: TRBV28
J gene: TRBJ2-2
clone size: few
D gene: NA

CDR3 DNA: TGTGCCAGTACCCGAACCCCTACTAGCGGGAGTCTTTGGCCAGATACGCAGTATTTT
CDR3 protein: CASTRTPTSGSLWPDTQYF
V gene: TRBV19
J gene: TRBJ2-3
clone size: NA
D gene: TRBD2

CDR3 DNA: TGTGCCAGCTCATACAGGGAATCAGATACGCAGTATTTT
CDR3 protein: CASSYRESDTQYF
V gene: TRBV18
J gene: TRBJ2-3
clone size: NA
D gene: NA

CDR3 DNA: TGTGCCAGCAGCTTAGCCACAGGGCTCGCTCAGCCCCAGCATTTT
CDR3 protein: CASSLATGLAQPQHF
V gene: TRBV7-2
J gene: TRBJ1-5
clone size: NA
D gene: NA

CDR3 DNA: TGTGCCAGTAGGGTCTCCGGGACTAGCGTTTACAATGAGCAGTTCTTC
CDR3 protein: CASRVSGTSVYNEQFF
V gene: TRBV19
J gene: TRBJ2-1
clone size: NA
D gene: TRBD2

CDR3 DNA: TGTGCCAGCAGCTTCGGGGCGGGAGGGTACAATGAGCAGTTCTTC
CDR3 protein: CASSFGAGGYNEQFF
V gene: TRBV7-9
J gene: TRBJ2-1
clone size: NA
D gene: TRBD2

CDR3 DNA: TGTGCCAGCAGTGAAGCCCAAGGGAGCGGGAGGGCGTCAGAGCAGTACTTC
CDR3 protein: CASSEAQGSGRASEQYF
V gene: TRBV6-1
J gene: TRBJ2-7
clone size: NA
D gene: TRBD2

CDR3 DNA: TGTGCCAGCAGTGTAGCCAGGGGGTACGAGCAGTACTTC
CDR3 protein: CASSVARGYEQYF
V gene: TRBV6-1
J gene: TRBJ2-7
clone size: once
D gene: TRBD1

CDR3 DNA: TGTGCCAGCAGTTTAACCCGGGGGGAAAAACTGTTTTTT
CDR3 protein: CASSLTRGEKLFF
V gene: TRBV12-3/TRBV12-4
J gene: TRBJ1-4
clone size: NA
D gene: NA

CDR3 DNA: TGCGCCAGCAGCCCCTCCGGGACAGCCGTTGACACTGAAGCTTTCTTT
CDR3 protein: CASSPSGTAVDTEAFF
V gene: TRBV5-1
J gene: TRBJ1-1
clone size: NA
D gene: TRBD1